The T cell receptor (beta chain) under discussion was sequenced for a study of siplizumab effects on memory and regulatory T cells (dated by TCRdb to between 2018 and 2021). Regarding the research as a whole: The effect of the anti-CD2 antibody siplizumab on alloreactive T-cell subsets was examined in allogeneic mixed lymphocyte reactions constructed from human PBMCs.

Based on the germline V gene (reference sequence), the CDR1 and CDR2 sequences are SEHNR and FQNEAQ. Including cysteine and phenylalanine, the CDR3 has 14 amino acids. This entry keeps only the CDR3 DNA: 42 bases, framed from base 1. V and J lose 5 bases and 4 bases, and a span of 12 bases separates them. In a few donor pairs, further sequencing was done on unstimulated CD8+ naive, CD4+ memory, CD8+ TEMRA, CD4+ naive and CD8+ effector memory subsets. Sorted unstimulated T cells, along with proliferating T cells recovered from mixed lymphocyte reactions, underwent TCRbeta CDR3 sequencing. Fresh whole blood from ten HLA-typed healthy donors served as the source for isolating PBMCs. The receptor library was made with the immunoSEQ multiplex PCR assay. The deep sequencing platform assayed approximately 10^5 TCR templates per sample. Genomic DNA extracted from sorted T cells was used for TCRbeta CDR3 sequencing. The authors processed their data as follows. The R programming language was used for the clonal analysis of the TCRbeta CDR3 data. Alloreactive CD4+ and CD8+ clones were defined by comparing unstimulated samples with post-reaction CFSE-low samples. Regulatory or non-regulatory origin was assigned to alloreactive CD4+ clones by matching of sequences to sorted unstimulated Treg and non-Treg repertoires. Imported from immuneACCESS, the table was reduced by TCRdb to in-frame sequences with V and J called. These copies leave out some clones; in studies compared against another copy, an unresolved V gene accounts for under half, and the cause of the remainder is not known. V, J and clone size reflect that table, while D and trimming were determined from the DNA. The sample includes tens of thousands of clones, with approximately 84% observed a single time. Roughly 0.35% of the sample rests with the top ten.

On this clone itself: Its antigen remains undetermined. The input lacks base qualities; no much larger clone sits a single base away.

Here is what the overall study found, with its caveats: For roughly 75-97% of proliferating CD4+ or CD8+ clones, no naive or memory phenotype could be assigned. No functional confirmation was obtained for the suppressive function of proliferating Tregs from siplizumab cultures. Because sequences below about 10^-5 frequency were poorly captured, only a minor fraction of alloreactive clones could be mapped to unstimulated subsets. The cumulative frequency of alloreactive sequences traceable to unstimulated CD4+ memory T cells was significantly reduced by siplizumab. Compared with memory T cells, unstimulated naive T cells appeared more diverse, and naive cells seemed to make a substantial contribution to the alloresponse. In reactions with siplizumab, an average of about 62% of mappable alloreactive CD4+ clones were Treg-derived, compared with 25% to 30% in control reactions.

This TCR came from a human donor in good health. Here the chain combines TRBV7-9 and TRBJ1-5; TRBD1 is a possible D gene, resting on 5 matching bases. The sample consisted of naive CD8+ T cells sorted from blood. What this sample's cell subset or site label stands for: unstimulated naive T cells. The CDR3 region: CASSLGAENQPQHF. The sequence in DNA is TGTGCCAGCAGCCTCGGGGCAGAAAATCAGCCCCAGCATTTT.